This TCR beta chain was documented in a study of OX40 agonist ivuxolimab in advanced cancers. The CDR3 runs 15 residues. Per germline, CDR1 SGHAT and CDR2 FQNNGV. V was clipped by 5 bases and J by 0 bases; unmatched bases: 4. Data came from immunoSEQ multiplex PCR; TCRdb stores just in-frame clones and leaves some out. Of more than 15,000 clones in the sample, roughly 86% were seen once. The chain couples TRBV11-2 to TRBJ2-1; TRBD1 aligns across 7 bases. The sequence was obtained from an adult with an advanced solid tumor such as melanoma, head and neck, liver or kidney cancer. The input for sequencing was CD4+ or CD8+ T cells sorted from blood, taken in a trial of the OX40 agonist ivuxolimab. The CDR3 sequence: CASSPQGSSYNEQFF. For the CDR3, the DNA is TGTGCCAGCAGCCCACAGGGGAGCTCCTACAATGAGCAGTTCTTC.